These 5 T cell receptor beta chains originate from one sample sequenced in a study of blood T cell repertoires in COVID-19. Here immunoSEQ multiplex PCR was the method, and the copy in TCRdb shows in-frame clones only, minus some. The sample records 270,000 or so clones, roughly nine tenths being singletons. The sample was peripheral blood. The receptor source for this set is a man aged 35-49 years with active or convalescent COVID-19.

Turning to this clone: Its ends do not fully match the called genes, so a read error is possible. This sequence joins TRBV7-7 and TRBJ2-1, with 8 positions matching TRBD2. Germline loops: CDR1 SSHAT, CDR2 FNYEAQ (reference sequence). CDR3 size: 16 residues. CDR3 nucleotides: TGTGCTAGCAGCTTAGCAAGCGGGAGATCCTACAATGAGCAGTTCTTC. Protein sequence: CASSLASGRSYNEQFF.

V gene TRBV7-9 combines with J gene TRBJ1-4; 8 nucleotides line up with TRBD1. With V trimmed by 5 bases and J by 7 bases, 6 bases remained unmatched. Germline V gene data show CDR1 as SEHNR and CDR2 as FQNEAQ (reference sequence). This CDR3 contains 14 residues. The CDR3 reads CASSQGQGGEKLFF. In nucleotides, the CDR3 is TGTGCCAGCAGCCAAGGACAGGGCGGTGAAAAACTGTTTTTT.

The chain carries TRBV14 and TRBJ2-1, with 7 bases lining up with TRBD2. With 1 base clipped from V and 9 bases from J, the junction kept 15 bases outside the gene matches. The CDR3 runs to 17 residues. Germline CDR1 and CDR2: SGHDN and FVKESK. CDR3 sequence: CASSQAKNVGLDLEQFF. The CDR3 DNA reads TGTGCCAGCAGCCAAGCGAAAAACGTAGGACTAGACCTTGAGCAGTTCTTC.

This chain links TRBV5-6 with TRBJ2-1; TRBD1 aligns across 7 bases. The length of the CDR3 is 13 residues. J gave up 8 bases and V 0 bases, and 2 bases lay outside the gene matches. The germline V gene encodes CDR1 SGHDT and CDR2 YYEEEE. The CDR3 is CASSLGGGDEQFF. For the CDR3, the DNA is TGTGCCAGCAGCTTGGGAGGGGGCGATGAGCAGTTCTTC.

V usage is TRBV4-1 and J usage is TRBJ1-4, with 8 bases matching TRBD1. Germline V gives CDR1 MGHRA, CDR2 YSYEKL. The CDR3 has 15 residues. V trimming: 4 bases; J trimming: 8 bases; junction bases outside the gene matches: 9. The CDR3 bases are TGCGCCAGCAGCCGGTCCCCAGGGGGCGGCGAAAAACTGTTTTTT. Translation: CASSRSPGGGEKLFF.